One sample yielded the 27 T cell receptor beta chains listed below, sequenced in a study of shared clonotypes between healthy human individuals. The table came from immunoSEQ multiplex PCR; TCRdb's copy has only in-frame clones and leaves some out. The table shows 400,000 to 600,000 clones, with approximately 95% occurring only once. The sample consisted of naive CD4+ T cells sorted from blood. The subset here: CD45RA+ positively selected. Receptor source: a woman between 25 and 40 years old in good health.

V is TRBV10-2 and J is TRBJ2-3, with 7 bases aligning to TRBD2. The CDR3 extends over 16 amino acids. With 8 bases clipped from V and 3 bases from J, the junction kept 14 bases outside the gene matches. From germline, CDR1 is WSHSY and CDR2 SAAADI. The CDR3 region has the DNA TGCGCCAGCGAGTTGAAGGCGGGAGCCGGGACAGATACGCAGTATTTT. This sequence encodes CASELKAGAGTDTQYF.

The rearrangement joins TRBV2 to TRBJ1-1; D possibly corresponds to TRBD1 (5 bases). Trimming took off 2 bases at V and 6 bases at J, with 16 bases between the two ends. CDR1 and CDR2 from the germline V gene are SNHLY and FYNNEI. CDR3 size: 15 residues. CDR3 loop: CASSEHSLGVPEAFF. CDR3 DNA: TGTGCCAGCAGTGAACACAGCCTAGGGGTACCTGAAGCTTTCTTT. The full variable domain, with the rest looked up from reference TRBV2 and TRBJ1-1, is EPEVTQTPSHQVTQMGQEVILRCVPISNHLYFYWYRQILGQKVEFLVSFYNNEISEKSEIFDDQFSVERPDGSNFTLKIRSTKLEDSAMYFCASSEHSLGVPEAFFGQGTRLTVV.

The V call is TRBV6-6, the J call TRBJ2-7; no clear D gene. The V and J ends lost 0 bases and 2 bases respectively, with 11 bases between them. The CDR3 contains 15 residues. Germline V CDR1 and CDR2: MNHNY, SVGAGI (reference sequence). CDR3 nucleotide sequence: TGTGCCAGCAGTTACTCAGAGACTCAAACCTACGAGCAGTACTTC. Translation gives CASSYSETQTYEQYF.

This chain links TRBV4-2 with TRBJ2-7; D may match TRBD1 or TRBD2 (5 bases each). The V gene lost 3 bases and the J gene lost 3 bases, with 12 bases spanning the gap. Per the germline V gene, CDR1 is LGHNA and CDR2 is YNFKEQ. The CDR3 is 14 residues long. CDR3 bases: TGTGCCAGCAGCCATACCGGGACGGGCTACGAGCAGTACTTC. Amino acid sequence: CASSHTGTGYEQYF.

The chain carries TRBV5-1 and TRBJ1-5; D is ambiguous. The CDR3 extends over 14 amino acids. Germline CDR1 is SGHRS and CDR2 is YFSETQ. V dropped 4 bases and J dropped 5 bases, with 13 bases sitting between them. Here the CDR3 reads CASSLRPGDQPQHF. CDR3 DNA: TGCGCCAGCAGCCTCCGACCCGGGGATCAGCCCCAGCATTTT.

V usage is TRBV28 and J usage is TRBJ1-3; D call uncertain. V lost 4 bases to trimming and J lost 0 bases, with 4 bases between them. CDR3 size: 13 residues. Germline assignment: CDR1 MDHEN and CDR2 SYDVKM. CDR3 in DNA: TGTGCCAGCAGTTCTAACTCTGGAAACACCATATATTTT. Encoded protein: CASSSNSGNTIYF. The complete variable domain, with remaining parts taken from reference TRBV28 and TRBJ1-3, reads DVKVTQSSRYLVKRTGEKVFLECVQDMDHENMFWYRQDPGLGLRLIYFSYDVKMKEKGDIPEGYSVSREKKERFSLILESASTNQTSMYLCASSSNSGNTIYFGEGSWLTVV.

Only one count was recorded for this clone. CDR3 sequence: CASSPGTGGTYEQYF. CDR3 nucleotide sequence: TGTGCCAGCTCACCAGGGACAGGGGGAACCTACGAGCAGTACTTC. The chain carries TRBV18 and TRBJ2-7; TRBD1 matches 11 bases. This CDR3 comprises 15 residues. V shed 2 bases, J shed 2 bases, and the junction held 2 bases outside the gene matches. Germline values: CDR1 KGHSH, CDR2 LQKENI.

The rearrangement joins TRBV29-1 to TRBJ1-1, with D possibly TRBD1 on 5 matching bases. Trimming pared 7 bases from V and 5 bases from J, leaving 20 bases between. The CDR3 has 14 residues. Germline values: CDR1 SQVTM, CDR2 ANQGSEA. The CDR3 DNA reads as TGCAGCGGATCAAGGCAGGGAGTCGGGACTGAAGCTTTCTTT. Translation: CSGSRQGVGTEAFF.

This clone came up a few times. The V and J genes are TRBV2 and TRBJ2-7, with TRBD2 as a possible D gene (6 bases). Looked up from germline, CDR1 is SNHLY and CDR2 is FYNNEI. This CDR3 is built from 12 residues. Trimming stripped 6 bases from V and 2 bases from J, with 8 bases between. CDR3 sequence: CASREGPYEQYF. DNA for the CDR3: TGTGCCAGCAGGGAGGGCCCCTACGAGCAGTACTTC. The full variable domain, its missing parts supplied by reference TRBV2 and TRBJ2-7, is EPEVTQTPSHQVTQMGQEVILRCVPISNHLYFYWYRQILGQKVEFLVSFYNNEISEKSEIFDDQFSVERPDGSNFTLKIRSTKLEDSAMYFCASREGPYEQYFGPGTRLTVT.

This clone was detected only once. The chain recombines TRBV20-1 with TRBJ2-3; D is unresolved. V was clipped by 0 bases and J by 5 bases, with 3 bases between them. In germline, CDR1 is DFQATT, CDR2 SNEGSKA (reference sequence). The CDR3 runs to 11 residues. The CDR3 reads CSARDQDTQYF. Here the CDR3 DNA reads TGCAGTGCTAGAGATCAAGATACGCAGTATTTT.

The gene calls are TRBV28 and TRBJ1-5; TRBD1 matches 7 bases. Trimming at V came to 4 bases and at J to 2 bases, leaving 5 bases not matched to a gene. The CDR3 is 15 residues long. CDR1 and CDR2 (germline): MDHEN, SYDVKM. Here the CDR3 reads CASSSPGGGNQPQHF. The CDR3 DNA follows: TGTGCCAGCAGTTCGCCAGGGGGTGGCAATCAGCCCCAGCATTTT.

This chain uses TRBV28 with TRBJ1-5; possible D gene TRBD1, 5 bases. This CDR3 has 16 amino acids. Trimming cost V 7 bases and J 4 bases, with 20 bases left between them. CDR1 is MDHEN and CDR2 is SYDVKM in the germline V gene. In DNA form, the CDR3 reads TGTGCCAGCACCGGGGAAAGGGACGGTAATAATCAGCCCCAGCATTTT. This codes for CASTGERDGNNQPQHF.

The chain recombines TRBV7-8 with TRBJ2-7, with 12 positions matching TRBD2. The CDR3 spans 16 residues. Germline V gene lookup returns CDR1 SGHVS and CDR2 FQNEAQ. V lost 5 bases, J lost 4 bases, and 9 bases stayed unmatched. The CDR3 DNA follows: TGTGCCAGCAGCGCCCGACTAGCGGGAGAGGTTTACGAGCAGTACTTC. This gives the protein CASSARLAGEVYEQYF.

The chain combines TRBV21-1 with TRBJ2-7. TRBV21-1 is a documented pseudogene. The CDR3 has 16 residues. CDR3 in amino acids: CASSKDRRDRAYEQYF. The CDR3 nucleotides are TGTGCCAGCAGCAAAGACCGCAGGGACCGGGCCTACGAGCAGTACTTC.

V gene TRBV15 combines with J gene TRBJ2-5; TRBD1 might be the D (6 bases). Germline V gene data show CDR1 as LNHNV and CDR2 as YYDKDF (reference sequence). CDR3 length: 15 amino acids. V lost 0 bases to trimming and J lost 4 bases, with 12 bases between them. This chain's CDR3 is CATSRDAGDGETQYF. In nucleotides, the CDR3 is TGTGCCACCAGCAGAGATGCAGGGGATGGAGAGACCCAGTACTTC.

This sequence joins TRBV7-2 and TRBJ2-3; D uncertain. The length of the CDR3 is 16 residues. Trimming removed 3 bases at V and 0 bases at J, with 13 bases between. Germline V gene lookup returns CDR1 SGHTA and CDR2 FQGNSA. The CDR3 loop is CASSFRSTSSTDTQYF. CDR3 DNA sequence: TGTGCCAGCAGCTTCCGCAGTACCTCTAGCACAGATACGCAGTATTTT.

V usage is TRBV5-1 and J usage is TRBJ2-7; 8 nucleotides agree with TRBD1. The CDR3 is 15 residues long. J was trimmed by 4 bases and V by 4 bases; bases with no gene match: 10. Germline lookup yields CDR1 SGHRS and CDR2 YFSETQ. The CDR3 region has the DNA TGCGCCAGCAGCGACGGGGGACAGGTAAGATACGAGCAGTACTTC. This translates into CASSDGGQVRYEQYF.

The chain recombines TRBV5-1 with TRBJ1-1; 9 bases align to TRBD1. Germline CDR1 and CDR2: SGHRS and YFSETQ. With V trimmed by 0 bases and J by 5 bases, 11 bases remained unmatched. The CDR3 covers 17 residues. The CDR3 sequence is CASSLAGTGRSGTEAFF. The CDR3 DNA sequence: TGCGCCAGCAGCTTGGCCGGGACAGGGCGTTCAGGGACTGAAGCTTTCTTT.

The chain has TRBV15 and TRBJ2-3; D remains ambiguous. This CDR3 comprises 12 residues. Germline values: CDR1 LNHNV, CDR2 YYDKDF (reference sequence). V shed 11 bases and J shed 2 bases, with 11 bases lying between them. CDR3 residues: CASGQNTDTQYF. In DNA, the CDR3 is TGTGCCTCTGGGCAGAACACAGATACGCAGTATTTT. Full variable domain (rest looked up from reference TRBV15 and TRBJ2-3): DAMVIQNPRYQVTQFGKPVTLSCSQTLNHNVMYWYQQKSSQAPKLLFHYYDKDFNNEADTPDNFQSRRPNTSFCFLDIRSPGLGDTAMYLCASGQNTDTQYFGPGTRLTVL.

The CDR3 protein is CASRPRTSGIHEQYF. As DNA, the CDR3 is TGTGCCAGCAGGCCCCGGACTAGCGGGATCCACGAGCAGTACTTC. J is TRBJ2-7 and V is TRBV5-4, with 12 bases fitting TRBD2. The CDR3 length is 15 residues. Germline CDR1 is SGHNT and CDR2 is YYREEE (reference sequence). The trim removed 5 bases at V and 5 bases at J, leaving 8 bases unmatched.

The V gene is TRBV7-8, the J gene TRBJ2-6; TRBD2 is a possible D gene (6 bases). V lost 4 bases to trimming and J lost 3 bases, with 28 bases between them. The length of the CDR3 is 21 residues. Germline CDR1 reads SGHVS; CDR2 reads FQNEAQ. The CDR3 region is CASSCGRLEKSKICGANVLTF. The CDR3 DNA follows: TGTGCCAGCAGCTGTGGGAGGCTAGAGAAGAGTAAAATATGTGGGGCCAACGTCCTGACTTTC.

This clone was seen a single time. The CDR3 sequence: CANGTVNTGELFF. The CDR3 nucleotides read TGTGCCAACGGGACAGTGAACACCGGGGAGCTGTTTTTT. The J gene is TRBJ2-2, the V gene TRBV27; 7 positions agree with TRBD1. In germline, CDR1 is MNHEY, CDR2 SMNVEV (reference sequence). This CDR3 is built from 13 residues. The trim removed 10 bases at V and 1 base at J, leaving 3 bases unmatched.

CDR3 nucleotides: TGTGCCAGCAGTGACAGGCCGGGGAGCGAGCAGTACTTC. Translation: CASSDRPGSEQYF. This chain joins TRBV25-1 and TRBJ2-5; weak D call: TRBD2 (5 bases). The J call may be wrong; the DNA end is better matched by TRBJ2-7. The CDR3 sequence is 13 residues long. In germline, CDR1 is MGHDK, CDR2 SYGVNS.

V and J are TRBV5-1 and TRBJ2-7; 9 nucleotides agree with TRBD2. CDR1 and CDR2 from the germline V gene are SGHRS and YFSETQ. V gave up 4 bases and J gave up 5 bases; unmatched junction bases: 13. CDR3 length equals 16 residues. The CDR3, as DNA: TGCGCCAGCAGCCCTATGCGTAGCGGGAGCCTTGACGAGCAGTACTTC. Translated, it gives CASSPMRSGSLDEQYF.

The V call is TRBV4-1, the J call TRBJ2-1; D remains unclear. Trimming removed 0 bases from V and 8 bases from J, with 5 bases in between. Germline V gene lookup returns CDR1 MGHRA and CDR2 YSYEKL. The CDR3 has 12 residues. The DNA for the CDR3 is TGCGCCAGCAGCCAAGAGGGCGATGAGCAGTTCTTC. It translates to CASSQEGDEQFF.

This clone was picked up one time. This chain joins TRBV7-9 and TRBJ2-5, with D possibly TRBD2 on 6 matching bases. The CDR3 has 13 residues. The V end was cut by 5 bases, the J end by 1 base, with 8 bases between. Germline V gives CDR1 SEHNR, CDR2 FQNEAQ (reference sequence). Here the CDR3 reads CASSHSGQETQYF. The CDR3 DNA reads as TGTGCCAGCAGCCATAGCGGCCAAGAGACCCAGTACTTC.

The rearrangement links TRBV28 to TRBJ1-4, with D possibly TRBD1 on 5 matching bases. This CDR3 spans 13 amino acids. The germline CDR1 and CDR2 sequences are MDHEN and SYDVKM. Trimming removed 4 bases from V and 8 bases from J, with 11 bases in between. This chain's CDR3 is CASSSPGGEKLFF. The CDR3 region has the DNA TGTGCCAGCAGTTCGCCGGGGGGGGAAAAACTGTTTTTT.